This T cell receptor beta chain was sequenced for a study of T cells expressing NK-cell markers. Study details: Sorted CD3+CD56-NKG2C+, CD3+CD56+NKG2C+ and CD3+CD56+NKG2C- T cells supplied the TCR beta repertoires. Regarding the study as a whole: Evidence did not settle whether expanded NKG2C+ T cell clones targeted HCMV. There were four donors in whom these clonotypes also led the CD3+CD56-NKG2C+ fraction.

Concerning this clonotype itself: Its antigen is as yet unknown.

Beta-chain TCR cDNA was generated via 5'RACE template switching with UMIs. TCRdb re-called the 5' RACE reads and shows each CDR3 protein once, DNA omitted. The sample totals some 450,000 distinct CDR3 sequences. The CDR3 runs to 12 residues. The germline CDR1 and CDR2 sequences are SGHDT and YYEEEE. Sequenced: blood T cells: a sorted CD56 or NKG2C T cell subset, CD4+ or CD8+ T cells, or bulk PBMC T cells (not recorded which). This chain joins TRBV5-6 and TRBJ2-7; lacking DNA, the TRBD2 call made by TCRdb goes unchecked. The receptor was isolated from a woman aged 18 to 75 in good health. The CDR3 loop reads CASSFVGTWQYF. Complete variable domain (other parts from reference TRBV5-6 and TRBJ2-7): DAGVTQSPTHLIKTRGQQVTLRCSPKSGHDTVSWYQQALGQGPQFIFQYYEEEERQRGNFPDRFSGHQFPNYSSELNVNALLLGDSALYLCASSFVGTWQYFGPGTRLTVT.